The clone carrying this T cell receptor (beta chain) was recorded at least ten times. Its antigen is not identified. This specimen comes from a study of T cell repertoires in cytomegalovirus infection. For the study at large: From public TCR beta signatures came an indication of both CMV infection and matching HLA type. Study-wide findings and caveats: Ex vivo, HLA-C-restricted CMV-specific TCR beta clonotypes prevailed over the rest of the response. CMV carriers with the relevant HLA were identified by cumulative public TCR beta family frequency.

TCRdb passed the reads through MiXCR, listing each CDR3 protein once. This table has some 300,000 distinct CDR3 sequences, around 9.1% appearing once. Germline V gives CDR1 SGHTA, CDR2 FQGNSA. The V end lost 1 base, the J end lost 2 bases, and 12 bases lay between the germline ends. This CDR3 spans 16 amino acids. This sequence joins TRBV7-2 and TRBJ1-3; D unresolved. This TCR was sampled from a human donor in good health (CMV status not recorded). Some clones in this sample may be carry-over from other donors' samples. Sequenced input: PBMCs. This CDR3 reads CASSLVGIATGNTIYF. The DNA for the CDR3 is TGTGCCAGCAGCTTAGTAGGGATTGCGACTGGAAACACCATATATTTT.